Presented here are 22 T cell receptor beta chains from one specimen sequenced in a study of response to subunit inactivated influenza vaccine listed by TCRdb under 2018. The library was generated by RT-PCR. TCRdb shows the sequencer as Illumina HiSeq 2500. TCRdb reprocessing: public reads trimmed at Q25 with fastp, clones called with MiXCR, in-frame beta chains kept. Identical CDR3 protein sequences are pooled into one entry, listed with their most common genes and DNA. This sample holds approximately 530,000 distinct CDR3 sequences; less than 10% were observed only once. The ten largest clones represent 13% of the sample. Source: PBMCs from blood, taken 23 to 25 months after vaccination. The receptor set was obtained from a man aged 50-75 years who received an inactivated influenza vaccine. Donor details come from another sample of the same person, matched by shared clones.

The chain carries TRBV3-1 and TRBJ1-2; D gene uncertain. V was clipped by 1 base and J by 4 bases, with 4 bases between them. This CDR3 has 12 residues. Per germline, CDR1 LGHDT and CDR2 YNNKEL (reference sequence). CDR3 nucleotides: TGTGCCAGCAGCCAAGTTACCTATGGCTACACCTTC. Encoded protein: CASSQVTYGYTF.

This clonotype turned up a few times. The V and J genes are TRBV15 and TRBJ2-1; D is perhaps TRBD1 (6 bases). V lost 1 base and J 6 bases, leaving 10 bases between the germline ends. This CDR3 has 14 amino acids. In germline, CDR1 is LNHNV, CDR2 YYDKDF (reference sequence). The CDR3 DNA follows: TGTGCCACCAGCAGAGGGGGGCTATCCAATGAGCAGTTCTTC. Protein sequence: CATSRGGLSNEQFF.

The V gene is TRBV27, the J gene TRBJ2-4; 10 bases are a match to TRBD1. This CDR3 is 14 amino acids long. J was trimmed by 10 bases and V by 5 bases; bases with no gene match: 8. The germline V gene encodes CDR1 MNHEY and CDR2 SMNVEV (reference sequence). The CDR3 DNA is TGTGCCAGCAGTCCCGGACAGGGGGGGATAATTCAGTACTTC. Protein product: CASSPGQGGIIQYF.

This clonotype was picked up a small number of times. The chain carries TRBV10-3 and TRBJ1-1; 9 nucleotides agree with TRBD1. Trimming cost V 6 bases and J 4 bases; bases outside gene matches: 9. This CDR3 spans 15 amino acids. Germline-derived CDR1 and CDR2 are ENHRY and SYGVKD. The CDR3 reads CAIRGPGTGSTEAFF. The CDR3 region has the DNA TGTGCCATCAGGGGTCCCGGGACAGGGAGCACTGAAGCTTTCTTT.

The rearrangement uses TRBV7-2 and TRBJ2-7; D remains ambiguous. Trimming removed 4 bases at V and 2 bases at J, with 12 bases between. The CDR3 spans 14 residues. The germline CDR1 and CDR2 sequences are SGHTA and FQGNSA. The CDR3 spells CASSSRVPPYEQYF. CDR3 in DNA: TGTGCCAGCAGCTCCCGGGTTCCTCCCTACGAGCAGTACTTC.

The chain has TRBV4-3 and TRBJ2-2; 8 bases map to TRBD1. The CDR3 contains 17 residues. Germline V lookup: CDR1 LGHNA, CDR2 YSLEER. J lost 3 bases, V lost 1 base, and 7 bases had no gene match. The CDR3 loop is CASSQGVTGDYTGELFF. As DNA, the CDR3 is TGCGCCAGCAGCCAAGGTGTGACAGGGGACTACACCGGGGAGCTGTTTTTT.

This chain joins TRBV6-5 and TRBJ2-1, with TRBD1 as a possible D gene (5 bases). CDR3 length: 16 residues. Deletions cut 2 bases from V and 5 bases from J, with 16 bases between. Germline V gene lookup returns CDR1 MNHEY and CDR2 SVGAGI. CDR3 DNA sequence: TGTGCCAGCAGTTACGCTATGGACATTCCCAACAATGAGCAGTTCTTC. Protein product: CASSYAMDIPNNEQFF.

In this sample, this clonotype turned up many times. The chain links TRBV15 to TRBJ2-7; D not resolved. The CDR3 spans 15 residues. The germline CDR1 and CDR2 sequences are LNHNV and YYDKDF (reference sequence). Deletions cut 0 bases from V and 9 bases from J, with 18 bases between. The CDR3 region has the DNA TGTGCCACCAGCAGAGATAGGCTAGTAATCTACCCGCAGTACTTC. Protein product: CATSRDRLVIYPQYF.

Ten or more counts support this clonotype. This chain uses TRBV7-9 with TRBJ2-1; possibly TRBD1 for D (6 bases). The germline V gene has CDR1 SEHNR and CDR2 FQNEAQ (reference sequence). V lost 5 bases and J 5 bases, leaving 16 bases between the germline ends. CDR3 length: 15 residues. The CDR3 coding sequence is TGTGCCAGCAGCCATGGGCCCTACAGGGACAATGAGCAGTTCTTC. Residues: CASSHGPYRDNEQFF.

The CDR3 reads CASSPRDAADLKYF. The CDR3 region has the DNA TGTGCCAGTAGTCCCCGGGACGCAGCTGATTTGAAGTATTTT. The chain combines TRBV19 with TRBJ2-3; tentatively, D is TRBD1 or TRBD2 (5 bases each). Germline V gene data show CDR1 as LNHDA and CDR2 as SQIVND (reference sequence). This CDR3 region has 14 residues. With 5 bases removed from V and 13 bases from J, the gap between germline ends came to 22 bases.

This clonotype was counted only a few times. The rearrangement joins TRBV10-3 to TRBJ2-3; no reliable D call. V lost 5 bases and J 5 bases, leaving 11 bases between the germline ends. CDR1 is ENHRY and CDR2 is SYGVKD in the germline V gene. The CDR3 runs 13 residues. The DNA of the CDR3 is TGTGCCATCAGTACCCAGGAGATAGATACGCAGTATTTT. Its protein is CAISTQEIDTQYF.

The chain carries TRBV7-3 and TRBJ2-1, with TRBD2 matching 10 bases. With V trimmed by 6 bases and J by 0 bases, 5 bases remained unmatched. This CDR3 is built from 16 residues. In germline, CDR1 is SGHTA, CDR2 FQGTGA. The CDR3 loop is CASSILAGSSYNEQFF. As DNA, the CDR3 is TGTGCCAGCAGTATACTAGCGGGATCCTCCTACAATGAGCAGTTCTTC. Drawing the rest from reference TRBV7-3 and TRBJ2-1, the complete variable domain is GAGVSQTPSNKVTEKGKYVELRCDPISGHTALYWYRQSLGQGPEFLIYFQGTGAADDSGLPNDRFFAVRPEGSVSTLKIQRTERGDSAVYLCASSILAGSSYNEQFFGPGTRLTVL.

This clonotype came up many times. The chain links TRBV12-3 or TRBV12-4 to TRBJ2-7; a weak D match, TRBD2 (6 bases). The V and J ends lost 2 bases and 1 base respectively, with 9 bases between them. The CDR3 extends over 14 amino acids. This chain's CDR3 is CASSLRAGSYEQYF. The CDR3, as DNA: TGTGCCAGCAGTTTAAGGGCGGGGTCCTACGAGCAGTACTTC.

The rearrangement joins TRBV2 to TRBJ1-5, with a weak D call TRBD1 (5 bases). From germline, CDR1 is SNHLY and CDR2 FYNNEI. The CDR3 runs to 12 residues. Trimming shortened V by 2 bases and J by 9 bases, and 8 bases separated the two germline ends. In nucleotides, the CDR3 is TGTGCCAGCAGTGAATATAGGGGGCCCCAGCATTTT. It yields the protein CASSEYRGPQHF. Together with reference TRBV2 and TRBJ1-5, the CDR3 gives the full variable domain: EPEVTQTPSHQVTQMGQEVILRCVPISNHLYFYWYRQILGQKVEFLVSFYNNEISEKSEIFDDQFSVERPDGSNFTLKIRSTKLEDSAMYFCASSEYRGPQHFGDGTRLSIL.

The CDR3 region is CSAARGPGTDTQYF. Written as DNA, the CDR3 is TGCAGTGCGGCCAGGGGGCCTGGCACAGATACGCAGTATTTT. The chain couples TRBV20-1 to TRBJ2-3, with 8 bases identical to TRBD1. V shed 6 bases and J 1 base; nucleotides not matched to a gene: 6. CDR3 length equals 14 residues. CDR1 and CDR2 (germline): DFQATT, SNEGSKA (reference sequence).

This clonotype turned up a few times. As DNA, the CDR3 is TGCGCCAGCAGCGGATTAGCGGGAGAACAAGAGACCCAGTACTTC. Translation: CASSGLAGEQETQYF. This chain uses TRBV5-1 with TRBJ2-5; 9 positions match TRBD2. Germline V gives CDR1 SGHRS, CDR2 YFSETQ. This CDR3 is 15 amino acids long. V gave up 4 bases and J gave up 2 bases; unmatched junction bases: 6.

This clonotype was recorded a few times. The chain combines TRBV20-1 with TRBJ1-1, with D possibly TRBD1 on 5 matching bases. CDR1 DFQATT and CDR2 SNEGSKA come from the germline V gene (reference sequence). Trimming pared 0 bases from V and 6 bases from J, leaving 20 bases between. This CDR3 has 16 residues. The CDR3, as DNA: TGCAGTGCTAGAGATCGGGGCCCTGCCCGCCTAGCTGAAGCTTTCTTT. Translating it yields CSARDRGPARLAEAFF.

In its sample, this clonotype was seen many times. Germline is not matched at one junction end, which may reflect a read error. The chain uses TRBV5-5 and TRBJ2-1; possible D gene TRBD2, 7 bases. Germline CDR1 reads SGHKS; CDR2 reads YYEKEE (reference sequence). The CDR3 is made up of 15 amino acids. The CDR3 here is CASSLEGGTYNEQFF. CDR3 in DNA: TGTGCCAGCAGTTTGGAGGGGGGGACGTACAATGAGCAGTTCTTC.

This clonotype was counted between two and nine times. The chain links TRBV5-6 to TRBJ1-5; tentatively, D is TRBD1 (6 bases). The CDR3 is made up of 16 amino acids. Germline lookup yields CDR1 SGHDT and CDR2 YYEEEE. Trimming shortened V by 0 bases and J by 7 bases, and 17 bases separated the two germline ends. CDR3 sequence reads: CASSLARGGGGQPQHF. CDR3 nucleotides: TGTGCCAGCAGCTTGGCAAGAGGGGGGGGTGGCCAGCCCCAGCATTTT.

This clonotype was observed at least ten times. The CDR3 reads CAIPYGLSYNEQFF. The CDR3, as DNA: TGTGCCATCCCGTATGGACTCTCATACAATGAGCAGTTCTTC. V and J are TRBV7-9 and TRBJ2-1; possible D gene TRBD2, 5 bases. CDR3 length: 14 residues. The V end was cut by 10 bases, the J end by 4 bases, with 17 bases between. The germline gives CDR1 SEHNR, CDR2 FQNEAQ (reference sequence).

This clonotype was counted a few times. The CDR3, as DNA: TGTGCCAGCAGTAACCGAGCTGGGGGGTATCAGCCCCAGCATTTT. Its translation is CASSNRAGGYQPQHF. This chain uses TRBV12-3 or TRBV12-4 with TRBJ1-5; possible D gene TRBD1, 5 bases. V shed 5 bases and J shed 5 bases, with 16 bases lying between them. This CDR3 spans 15 amino acids.

This clonotype was detected many times. The DNA for the CDR3 is TGCGCCAGCAGCCAAGATCCCCAGCGCACAGATACGCAGTATTTT. Residues: CASSQDPQRTDTQYF. The chain couples TRBV4-1 to TRBJ2-3; D unresolved. V was clipped by 0 bases and J by 1 base, with 8 bases between them. Germline loops: CDR1 MGHRA, CDR2 YSYEKL. The CDR3 contains 15 residues.